The T cell receptor (beta chain) described here comes from a study of blood T cell repertoires in COVID-19. Sequencing used immunoSEQ multiplex PCR; TCRdb keeps in-frame clones, though not all of them. The table includes roughly 180,000 clones, 86% detected once. Unmatched junction bases numbered 9, after V lost 0 bases and J lost 10 bases. The CDR3 runs 15 residues. CDR1 MNHEY and CDR2 SMNVEV come from the germline V gene (reference sequence). This clone was observed once. The TCR comes from a man in his late teens or twenties with acute or convalescent COVID-19. This sequence joins TRBV27 and TRBJ1-1; the match to TRBD1 covers 9 bases. Sequencing was carried out using peripheral blood. The CDR3 protein is CASSLSLPGQGPAFF. The CDR3 bases are TGTGCCAGCAGTTTATCCCTTCCGGGACAGGGACCAGCTTTCTTT.